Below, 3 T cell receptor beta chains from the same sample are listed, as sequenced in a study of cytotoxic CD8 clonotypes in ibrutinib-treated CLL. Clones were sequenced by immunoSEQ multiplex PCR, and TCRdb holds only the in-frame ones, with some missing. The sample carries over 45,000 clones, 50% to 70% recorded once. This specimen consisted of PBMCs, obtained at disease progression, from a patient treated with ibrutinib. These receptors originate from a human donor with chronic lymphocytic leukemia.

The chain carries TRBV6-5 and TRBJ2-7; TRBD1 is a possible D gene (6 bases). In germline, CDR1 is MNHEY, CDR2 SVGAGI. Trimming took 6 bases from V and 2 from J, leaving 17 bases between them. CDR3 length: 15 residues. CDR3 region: CASSTTGMRAYEQYF. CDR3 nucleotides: TGTGCCAGCAGCACAACAGGGATGAGGGCCTACGAGCAGTACTTC.

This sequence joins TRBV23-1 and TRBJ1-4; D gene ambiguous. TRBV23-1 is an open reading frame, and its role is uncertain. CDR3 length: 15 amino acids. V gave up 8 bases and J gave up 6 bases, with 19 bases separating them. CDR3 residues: CASPARARPDEKLFF. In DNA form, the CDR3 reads TGCGCCAGCCCCGCCCGGGCCCGGCCTGATGAAAAACTGTTTTTT.

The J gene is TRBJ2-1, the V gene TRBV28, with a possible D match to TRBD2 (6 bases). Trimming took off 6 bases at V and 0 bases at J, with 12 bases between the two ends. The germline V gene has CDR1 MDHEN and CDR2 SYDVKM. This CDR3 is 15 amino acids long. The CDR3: CASSWDSNSYNEQFF. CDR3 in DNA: TGTGCCAGCAGCTGGGACTCAAACTCCTACAATGAGCAGTTCTTC. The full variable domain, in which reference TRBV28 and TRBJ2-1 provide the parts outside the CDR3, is DVKVTQSSRYLVKRTGEKVFLECVQDMDHENMFWYRQDPGLGLRLIYFSYDVKMKEKGDIPEGYSVSREKKERFSLILESASTNQTSMYLCASSWDSNSYNEQFFGPGTRLTVL.